The rows below give T cell receptor beta chains drawn from one sample of a study of cytomegalovirus exposure and HLA in healthy donors. The assay was immunoSEQ multiplex PCR, and TCRdb's table has in-frame clones only and misses some. The repertoire has about 150,000 clones, 70% to 90% of them found once; the top ten carry approximately 2.4%. The material sequenced was PBMCs. These receptors came from a male donor in good health and CMV-seronegative. The CDR3 runs from the conserved cysteine through the conserved F or W. D genes are given only for firm matches.

D | J | V | DNA | CDR3
. | TRBJ2-2 | TRBV28 | TGTGCCAGCATAACCGGAGTTGTGAACACCGGGGAGCTGTTTTTT | CASITGVVNTGELFF
. | TRBJ1-5 | TRBV18 | TGTGCCAGCTCATCGTTATCGGGTAATCAGCCCCAGCATTTT | CASSSLSGNQPQHF
TRBD2 | TRBJ2-1 | TRBV18 | TGTGCCAGCTCAGGAGGTAGGACTAGCGGACCGTCCTACAATGAGCAGTTCTTC | CASSGGRTSGPSYNEQFF
TRBD1 | TRBJ1-1 | TRBV18 | TGTGCCAGCTCCCAAACAGGGGGCCCTTGGGTGTTCACTGAAGCTTTCTTT | CASSQTGGPWVFTEAFF
TRBD1 | TRBJ2-7 | TRBV4-3 | TGCGCCAGCAGCCAAGATCGGACAGGGCTCGAGCAGTACTTC | CASSQDRTGLEQYF
. | TRBJ2-7 | TRBV15 | TGTGCCACCAGCAGAGACCAGGGTGCCTACGAGCAGTACTTC | CATSRDQGAYEQYF
TRBD2 | TRBJ2-7 | TRBV2 | TGTGCCAGCAGAACTAGCGGGCTCTCCTACGAGCAGTACTTC | CASRTSGLSYEQYF
. | TRBJ2-1 | TRBV9 | TGTGCCAGCAGCGTAGGTAACAGCCACTCCTACAATGAGCAGTTCTTC | CASSVGNSHSYNEQFF
TRBD1 | TRBJ1-4 | TRBV7-9 | TGTGCCAGCAGCTTAAGACAGGGGGCTAATGAAAAACTGTTTTTT | CASSLRQGANEKLFF
. | TRBJ2-7 | TRBV7-6 | TGTGCCAGCAGCTTAGGACGGAGCGAGCAGTACTTC | CASSLGRSEQYF
TRBD1 | TRBJ2-7 | TRBV7-6 | TGTGCCAGCAGCCGGACAGGGGTACACGAGCAGTACTTC | CASSRTGVHEQYF
TRBD1 | TRBJ1-1 | TRBV5-1 | TGCGCCAGCAGCCCGGGACAGGGGTTCGGCACTGAAGCTTTCTTT | CASSPGQGFGTEAFF
. | TRBJ2-3 | TRBV4-3 | TGCGCCAGCAGCCAAGAATCTAGCACAGATACGCAGTATTTT | CASSQESSTDTQYF